The TCR beta chain described here comes from a study of T cells in women clearing cervical HPV infection. The wider study: Controls gave blood once infection was undetectable; cases at lesion identification. Case blood was drawn a median approximately five months after lesion detection.

Average input was roughly 1,200 ng genomic DNA for immunoSEQ TCR beta CDR3 amplification. This table comes from immunoSEQ multiplex PCR, and its TCRdb copy is limited to in-frame clones, with some not included. The sample table sets out about 30,000 clones. On this clone itself: Its antigen is not known. The CDR3 goes on 3 residues after the read ends, and that part is filled in from the germline J gene.

The CDR3 spans 15 residues. The V gene's germline CDR1 is WNHNN and CDR2 SYGVQD (reference sequence). The ends were cut back, 6 bases at V and 2 bases at J, with 16 bases in the middle. Findings of the study overall: Cases and controls were distinguished at AUC about 0.86 by richness and V genes.

The clonotype was recovered from a woman aged 18 to 75 with a cervical HPV16 infection that either progressed to CIN3+ or cleared (not recorded which). The chain recombines TRBV10-1 with TRBJ2-5; D is ambiguous. Sequenced sample: blood buffy coat. The CDR3 sequence is CASRALPPNQETQYF. The CDR3 DNA, read in part, is TGCGCCAGCAGGGCACTACCGCCGAATCAAGAGACC.